The 22 T cell receptor beta chains listed next were all sequenced from one sample in a study of CD8 T cells in ankylosing spondylitis. Each CDR3 protein gets one entry after TCRdb re-called the 5' RACE reads with MiXCR. The table records roughly 160,000 distinct CDR3 sequences, approximately 9% of them present only once. Sequencing used blood, either unsorted or a sorted T cell fraction (not recorded which). The receptors here all came from a female donor with ankylosing spondylitis or in good health (not recorded which).

In its sample, this clonotype was seen a few times. V usage is TRBV27 and J usage is TRBJ2-7; perhaps TRBD2 as D (5 bases). Germline V gives CDR1 MNHEY, CDR2 SMNVEV (reference sequence). The ends were cut back, 5 bases at V and 0 bases at J, with 17 bases in the middle. The CDR3 loop spans 16 amino acids. In DNA form, the CDR3 reads TGTGCCAGCAGTCCGCTCCCTAGCCGGGGCTCCTACGAGCAGTACTTC. Protein product: CASSPLPSRGSYEQYF.

This clonotype has at least ten counts. This rearrangement joins TRBV6-2 or TRBV6-3 to TRBJ2-1; D is unclear. V lost 4 bases and J lost 16, with 17 bases in between. Germline lookup yields CDR1 MNHEY and CDR2 SVGEGT. This CDR3 is built from 12 residues. CDR3 amino acids: CASSSVTPGTFF. The CDR3 coding sequence is TGTGCCAGCAGTTCCGTTACCCCGGGCACCTTCTTC.

This clonotype was seen repeatedly, ten times or more. V and J are TRBV14 and TRBJ1-1, with D perhaps TRBD1 (6 bases). Germline loops: CDR1 SGHDN, CDR2 FVKESK. The CDR3 has 15 amino acids. V was cut by 5 bases and J by 1 base, with 14 bases left in between. CDR3 nucleotide sequence: TGTGCCAGCAGCATAAACAGGGATCGGAACACTGAAGCTTTCTTT. The encoded protein is CASSINRDRNTEAFF.

The genes are TRBV19 and TRBJ2-5; TRBD2 aligns across 10 bases. This CDR3 region has 15 residues. Per the germline V gene, CDR1 is LNHDA and CDR2 is SQIVND (reference sequence). The V gene end was trimmed by 8 bases and the J gene end by 5 bases; junction bases not matched to a gene: 11. CDR3 DNA: TGTGCCAGTGATCTGGGAGCGGGAGGGCCGGAGACCCAGTACTTC. Amino acids: CASDLGAGGPETQYF.

This clonotype has more than one count but fewer than ten. This chain joins TRBV11-2 and TRBJ2-6, with a possible D match to TRBD1 (6 bases). CDR3 length: 18 amino acids. CDR1 is SGHAT, CDR2 FQNNGV, per germline. Trimming removed 5 bases at V and 0 bases at J, with 17 bases between. The CDR3 bases are TGTGCCAGCAGCCTATCCGGGACATCCAGCTCTGGGGCCAACGTCCTGACTTTC. This codes for CASSLSGTSSSGANVLTF. The entire variable domain, with the rest obtained from reference TRBV11-2 and TRBJ2-6, is as follows: EAGVAQSPRYKIIEKRQSVAFWCNPISGHATLYWYQQILGQGPKLLIQFQNNGVVDDSQLPKDRFSAERLKGVDSTLKIQPAKLEDSAVYLCASSLSGTSSSGANVLTFGAGSRLTVL.

In this sample, this clonotype turned up a few times. The gene calls are TRBV9 and TRBJ2-3; no reliable D call. This CDR3 contains 12 residues. CDR1 is SGDLS, CDR2 YYNGEE, per germline. The V gene lost 3 bases and the J gene lost 2 bases, with 4 bases spanning the gap. Here the CDR3 reads CASSGATDTQYF. In DNA, the CDR3 is TGTGCCAGCAGCGGGGCCACAGATACGCAGTATTTT.

This clonotype occurred many times. V is TRBV20-1 and J is TRBJ2-1; D unclear. CDR1 DFQATT and CDR2 SNEGSKA come from the germline V gene (reference sequence). CDR3 length: 15 amino acids. V gave up 7 bases and J gave up 1 base, with 17 bases separating them. The CDR3 spells CSVPLPRGSYNEQFF. The CDR3 nucleotides are TGCAGTGTGCCGTTGCCAAGAGGTTCCTACAATGAGCAGTTCTTC.

The rearrangement joins TRBV10-3 to TRBJ2-7; possible D gene TRBD1, 5 bases. Looked up from germline, CDR1 is ENHRY and CDR2 is SYGVKD. V was pared by 0 bases and J by 3 bases, with 6 bases between. CDR3 length: 13 residues. The CDR3 DNA is TGTGCCATCAGTGAGTCAAGGGGCTACGAGCAGTACTTC. This sequence encodes CAISESRGYEQYF.

This clonotype was seen a handful of times. V usage is TRBV9 and J usage is TRBJ2-3; TRBD2 matches at 8 bases. Losses at the gene ends were 2 bases for V and 0 bases for J; bases not matched to a gene: 2. This CDR3 comprises 15 residues. The germline V gene has CDR1 SGDLS and CDR2 YYNGEE. CDR3 sequence reads: CASSVAGGSTDTQYF. The CDR3 nucleotides read TGTGCCAGCAGCGTCGCGGGAGGTAGCACAGATACGCAGTATTTT.

The CDR3: CASSFGERAQETQYF. The CDR3 DNA is TGTGCCAGCAGTTTCGGGGAGCGGGCCCAAGAGACCCAGTACTTC. This sequence joins TRBV28 and TRBJ2-5; TRBD2 is a possible D gene (6 bases). The germline V gene encodes CDR1 MDHEN and CDR2 SYDVKM. CDR3 size: 15 residues. V lost 3 bases, J lost 1 base, and 12 bases lay in between.

This clonotype was observed many times. The chain joins TRBV9 to TRBJ2-1; 11 bases align to TRBD1. Per germline, CDR1 SGDLS and CDR2 YYNGEE. Trimming cost V 4 bases and J 3 bases; bases outside gene matches: 9. There are 17 residues in the CDR3. The CDR3 loop reads CASSPTPDRGLYNEQFF. DNA of the CDR3: TGTGCCAGCAGCCCCACACCGGACAGGGGGCTCTACAATGAGCAGTTCTTC.

The CDR3 DNA reads TGTGCCACCGGAGCCGCTAACTATGGCTACACCTTC. As protein: CATGAANYGYTF. The J gene is TRBJ1-2, the V gene TRBV10-3; unclear D gene. Per germline, CDR1 ENHRY and CDR2 SYGVKD. The CDR3 covers 12 residues. V lost 10 bases to trimming and J lost 0 bases, with 9 bases between them.

This clonotype was counted at least ten times. The V call is TRBV9, the J call TRBJ2-2; 11 positions agree with TRBD2. The V and J ends lost 6 bases and 7 bases, in that order; junction bases with no gene match: 8. In germline, CDR1 is SGDLS, CDR2 YYNGEE. CDR3 length equals 15 residues. The CDR3 is CASTVAGGPDGELFF. The DNA for the CDR3 is TGTGCCAGCACAGTAGCGGGAGGGCCCGACGGGGAGCTGTTTTTT. The full variable domain, with the rest looked up from reference TRBV9 and TRBJ2-2, is DSGVTQTPKHLITATGQRVTLRCSPRSGDLSVYWYQQSLDQGLQFLIQYYNGEERAKGNILERFSAQQFPDLHSELNLSSLELGDSALYFCASTVAGGPDGELFFGEGSRLTVL.

The sample holds many counts of this clonotype. V is TRBV27 and J is TRBJ2-1, with 10 bases lining up with TRBD2. The CDR3 is 14 residues long. J gave up 7 bases and V 2 bases, and 2 bases lay outside the gene matches. Germline values: CDR1 MNHEY, CDR2 SMNVEV (reference sequence). The CDR3 loop is CASSLALAGNEQFF. DNA of the CDR3: TGTGCCAGCAGTTTAGCACTAGCGGGGAATGAGCAGTTCTTC.

The rearrangement links TRBV7-9 to TRBJ1-1; D is unresolved. Germline lookup yields CDR1 SEHNR and CDR2 FQNEAQ (reference sequence). The CDR3 runs 14 residues. Trimming took 5 bases from V and 4 from J, leaving 14 bases between them. The CDR3 is CASSPVYMVTEAFF. The CDR3 DNA reads as TGTGCCAGCAGCCCTGTTTATATGGTCACTGAAGCTTTCTTT.

The chain employs TRBV4-3 and TRBJ1-1; D gene ambiguous. Germline V CDR1 and CDR2: LGHNA, YSLEER. The CDR3 covers 14 residues. V lost 2 bases and J lost 6, with 13 bases in between. CDR3 in amino acids: CASSQPGRNSEAFF. In DNA, the CDR3 is TGCGCCAGCAGCCAACCGGGTAGAAACTCTGAAGCTTTCTTT.

Many counts were recorded for this clonotype. The chain combines TRBV11-1 with TRBJ2-1; D uncertain. This CDR3 has 12 amino acids. The germline V gene has CDR1 SGHAT and CDR2 FQDESV (reference sequence). V shed 1 base and J shed 5 bases, with 3 bases lying between them. The CDR3 loop reads CASSLDDNEQFF. The CDR3 nucleotides read TGTGCCAGCAGCTTAGACGACAATGAGCAGTTCTTC.

V and J are TRBV5-1 and TRBJ2-1; D is unresolved. The germline CDR1 and CDR2 sequences are SGHRS and YFSETQ. V shed 2 bases and J shed 4 bases, with 4 bases lying between them. CDR3 length: 12 residues. CDR3 loop: CASSFNYNEQFF. CDR3 DNA sequence: TGCGCCAGCAGCTTCAATTACAATGAGCAGTTCTTC. Filled out from reference TRBV5-1 and TRBJ2-1, the complete variable domain reads KAGVTQTPRYLIKTRGQQVTLSCSPISGHRSVSWYQQTPGQGLQFLFEYFSETQRNKGNFPGRFSGRQFSNSRSEMNVSTLELGDSALYLCASSFNYNEQFFGPGTRLTVL.

This clonotype showed up many times. This chain uses TRBV5-5 with TRBJ2-3; unclear D gene. Trimming took off 6 bases at V and 5 bases at J, with 10 bases between the two ends. This CDR3 has 12 residues. Germline CDR1 reads SGHKS; CDR2 reads YYEKEE (reference sequence). DNA of the CDR3: TGTGCCAGCATGACCTCAGGAGATACGCAGTATTTT. Translation gives CASMTSGDTQYF.

There are many counts of this clonotype. The chain joins TRBV27 to TRBJ2-7, with D hard to call. V dropped 6 bases and J dropped 2 bases, with 11 bases sitting between them. Germline loops: CDR1 MNHEY, CDR2 SMNVEV (reference sequence). The CDR3 has 13 residues. CDR3 sequence reads: CASSYRPTYEQYF. The CDR3 DNA reads as TGTGCCAGCAGCTACAGACCTACCTACGAGCAGTACTTC.

The V and J genes are TRBV7-9 and TRBJ2-5, with D possibly TRBD1 on 5 matching bases. The CDR3 loop spans 15 amino acids. The V end lost 0 bases, the J end lost 5 bases, and 13 bases lay between the germline ends. Germline V gives CDR1 SEHNR, CDR2 FQNEAQ (reference sequence). CDR3 DNA: TGTGCCAGCAGCTTAGCGGACAAAGGTGTGGAGACCCAGTACTTC. Translating gives CASSLADKGVETQYF.

This clonotype appeared a few times. This rearrangement joins TRBV18 to TRBJ2-3; TRBD1 aligns across 9 bases. The CDR3 covers 18 residues. CDR1 is KGHSH, CDR2 LQKENI, per germline. V lost 4 bases, J lost 6 bases, and 17 bases stayed unmatched. This chain's CDR3 is CASSQAIQQGALMDTQYF. CDR3 sequence (DNA): TGTGCCAGCTCACAAGCGATTCAACAGGGGGCGCTAATGGATACGCAGTATTTT.